A single sample is the source of the 25 T cell receptor beta chains below, sequenced in a study of CD8 T cells in ankylosing spondylitis listed by TCRdb under 2017. The library relied on 5' RACE. The run used an Illumina HiSeq 2500. The raw public reads went through TCRdb reprocessing: fastp at Q25, MiXCR clone calling, in-frame beta chains kept. When rows share a CDR3 protein, they turn into one entry using the most common DNA and genes. The sample includes 130,000 or so distinct CDR3 sequences, with about 10% observed a single time. Around 4.3% of the sample is in the top ten clones. Specimen: blood, either unsorted or a sorted T cell fraction (not recorded which). The receptors shown here come from a female donor with ankylosing spondylitis or in good health (not recorded which).

This clonotype was counted at least ten times. The chain couples TRBV20-1 to TRBJ1-3, with TRBD1 as a possible D gene (5 bases). The CDR3 has 14 residues. Germline-derived CDR1 and CDR2 are DFQATT and SNEGSKA (reference sequence). V gave up 6 bases and J gave up 0 bases, with 12 bases separating them. CDR3 loop: CSARDSSSGNTIYF. Here the CDR3 DNA reads TGCAGTGCGCGGGACTCGAGCTCTGGAAACACCATATATTTT.

This clonotype occurred many times. The chain carries TRBV12-3 or TRBV12-4 and TRBJ1-5; D remains ambiguous. Trimming stripped 5 bases from V and 7 bases from J, with 12 bases between. The CDR3 contains 13 residues. CDR3 in DNA: TGTGCCAGCAGTGCCCTTCAGAGACAGCCCCAGCATTTT. Protein sequence: CASSALQRQPQHF.

The chain links TRBV28 to TRBJ2-3, with 11 nucleotides matching TRBD1. The germline V gene encodes CDR1 MDHEN and CDR2 SYDVKM. The CDR3 runs 14 residues. V dropped 6 bases and J dropped 10; count of bases not matched to a gene: 9. The CDR3 nucleotides are TGTGCCAGCAGCCTGGGACAGGGGGTAGGATCGCAGTATTTT. It is translated as CASSLGQGVGSQYF.

Ten or more counts support this clonotype. V and J are TRBV29-1 and TRBJ2-2, with 11 bases aligning to TRBD1. CDR3 size: 14 residues. Trimming removed 7 bases from V and 4 bases from J; junction bases left unmatched: 5. Germline V CDR1 and CDR2: SQVTM, ANQGSEA. CDR3 nucleotides: TGCAGCGGAGGACAGGGGGCGAGCACCGGGGAGCTGTTTTTT. It encodes CSGGQGASTGELFF.

This clonotype has ten or more counts. The rearrangement links TRBV3-1 to TRBJ2-3; D is unresolved. CDR1 and CDR2 (germline): LGHDT, YNNKEL (reference sequence). Trimming cost V 1 base and J 5 bases, with 7 bases left between them. CDR3 size: 13 residues. CDR3: CASSQGYGDTQYF. CDR3 in DNA: TGTGCCAGCAGCCAAGGGTACGGAGATACGCAGTATTTT.

This clonotype was recorded at least ten times. The J gene is TRBJ2-1, the V gene TRBV6-5, with a tentative D call TRBD2 (7 bases). The CDR3 runs to 15 residues. In germline, CDR1 is MNHEY, CDR2 SVGAGI. Trimming took 4 bases from V and 5 from J, leaving 15 bases between them. Written as DNA, the CDR3 is TGTGCCAGCAGTTGGGAACGGGGGGCGAACAATGAGCAGTTCTTC. It codes for CASSWERGANNEQFF.

This clonotype was detected a few times. The gene calls are TRBV5-1 and TRBJ2-2; 9 bases agree with TRBD1. Trimming cost V 0 bases and J 6 bases; bases outside gene matches: 6. This CDR3 spans 16 amino acids. Germline CDR1 and CDR2: SGHRS and YFSETQ. The CDR3 DNA reads as TGCGCCAGCAGCTTGGACGGACAGGGGTTGGCCGGGGAGCTGTTTTTT. Protein sequence: CASSLDGQGLAGELFF.

This clonotype was counted ten times or more. The rearrangement joins TRBV5-1 to TRBJ2-7; 9 positions match TRBD2. The CDR3 loop spans 15 amino acids. The V gene end was trimmed by 4 bases and the J gene end by 7 bases; junction bases not matched to a gene: 12. CDR1 and CDR2 from the germline V gene are SGHRS and YFSETQ. The CDR3 DNA follows: TGCGCCAGCAGCGAGACAGGGTTGCGGGGGGGGGAGCAGTACTTC. It codes for CASSETGLRGGEQYF.

Note on this clonotype: Just one base apart from a much larger clone, this may be a read error. V is TRBV7-2 and J is TRBJ2-7; D might be TRBD2 (5 bases). Looked up from germline, CDR1 is SGHTA and CDR2 is FQGNSA. Trimming stripped 1 base from V and 13 bases from J, with 17 bases between. The CDR3 runs 13 residues. CDR3 in amino acids: CASSLDLVGAAYF. Here the CDR3 DNA reads TGTGCCAGCAGCTTAGATTTAGTGGGAGCGGCTTACTTC.

Only a few counts were recorded for this clonotype. The chain recombines TRBV12-3 or TRBV12-4 with TRBJ2-7; D possibly matches TRBD1 or TRBD2 (7 bases each). V was trimmed by 7 bases and J by 0 bases, leaving 16 bases between them. The CDR3 is made up of 15 amino acids. The CDR3 is CASTAQGGVSYEQYF. The DNA of the CDR3 is TGTGCCAGCACCGCTCAGGGGGGGGTCTCCTACGAGCAGTACTTC.

This clonotype has ten or more counts. The V and J genes are TRBV5-1 and TRBJ2-3, with D possibly matching TRBD2 (6 bases). Germline assignment: CDR1 SGHRS and CDR2 YFSETQ. The CDR3 runs to 15 residues. V lost 0 bases and J lost 1, with 9 bases in between. The CDR3 sequence: CASSLDRGGTDTQYF. In DNA form, the CDR3 reads TGCGCCAGCAGCTTGGATCGCGGGGGCACAGATACGCAGTATTTT.

Many counts were recorded for this clonotype. The V gene is TRBV12-3 or TRBV12-4, the J gene TRBJ1-1; 9 nucleotides agree with TRBD1. V gave up 6 bases and J gave up 4 bases; unmatched junction bases: 6. The CDR3 has 14 amino acids. CDR3 sequence: CASRTGTGRTEAFF. DNA of the CDR3: TGTGCCAGCAGAACCGGGACAGGGCGCACTGAAGCTTTCTTT.

This rearrangement joins TRBV5-6 to TRBJ2-3, with a weak D call TRBD1 (5 bases). The ends were cut back, 2 bases at V and 6 bases at J, with 34 bases in the middle. The V gene's germline CDR1 is SGHDT and CDR2 YYEEEE. The CDR3 extends over 21 amino acids. CDR3 DNA sequence: TGTGCCAGCAGCTTCAGACCCCTATTTTGGTCGAGTATCGCGAAGGGGGATACGCAGTATTTT. Translated, it gives CASSFRPLFWSSIAKGDTQYF.

The rearrangement joins TRBV12-3 or TRBV12-4 to TRBJ1-2; D remains ambiguous. The CDR3 length is 13 residues. V was cut by 3 bases and J by 9 bases, with 14 bases left in between. CDR3 DNA sequence: TGTGCCAGCAGTTTGATGGCAGTCGATCGCTACACCTTC. Protein product: CASSLMAVDRYTF.

This clonotype appeared many times. This chain uses TRBV7-3 with TRBJ2-2, with a tentative D call TRBD1 (5 bases). Looked up from germline, CDR1 is SGHTA and CDR2 is FQGTGA. Trimming removed 2 bases from V and 3 bases from J, with 10 bases in between. The CDR3 extends over 15 amino acids. DNA of the CDR3: TGTGCCAGCAGCTTAGTGGGGCCCTACACCGGGGAGCTGTTTTTT. It codes for CASSLVGPYTGELFF.

This clonotype occurred many times. The chain combines TRBV20-1 with TRBJ2-1; D not resolved. V shed 0 bases and J shed 0 bases, with 12 bases lying between them. The CDR3 length is 16 residues. Germline V gene lookup returns CDR1 DFQATT and CDR2 SNEGSKA (reference sequence). CDR3 protein: CSARDADSGSYNEQFF. The CDR3 DNA reads as TGCAGTGCTAGAGATGCCGACTCTGGCTCCTACAATGAGCAGTTCTTC.

There are many counts of this clonotype. V is TRBV6-1 and J is TRBJ1-1; 7 nucleotides line up with TRBD1. CDR1 and CDR2 (germline): MNHNS, SASEGT. V trimming: 5 bases; J trimming: 0 bases; junction bases outside the gene matches: 18. CDR3 length equals 19 residues. CDR3 residues: CASSHRGRDSLGVNTEAFF. For the CDR3, the DNA is TGTGCCAGCAGTCATAGGGGTAGGGACAGCCTCGGGGTGAACACTGAAGCTTTCTTT.

In this sample, this clonotype turned up many times. The chain carries TRBV12-3 or TRBV12-4 and TRBJ1-2, with 11 bases lining up with TRBD1. The CDR3 is made up of 14 amino acids. V shed 7 bases and J 7 bases; nucleotides not matched to a gene: 8. The CDR3 here is CASTSDRGRSGYTF. The CDR3 bases are TGTGCCAGCACCTCGGACAGGGGGCGTAGTGGCTACACCTTC.

At least ten counts were recorded for this clonotype. The chain joins TRBV2 to TRBJ2-5; no clear D gene. The CDR3 totals 14 residues. Germline CDR1 and CDR2: SNHLY and FYNNEI. V was trimmed by 2 bases and J by 0 bases, leaving 7 bases between them. The CDR3 bases are TGTGCCAGCAGTGAATTTGAGTACCAAGAGACCCAGTACTTC. Amino acid sequence: CASSEFEYQETQYF.

This clonotype was counted at least ten times. The chain joins TRBV20-1 to TRBJ1-5; D might be TRBD1 (5 bases). Trimming removed 3 bases from V and 7 bases from J, with 19 bases in between. Per the germline V gene, CDR1 is DFQATT and CDR2 is SNEGSKA (reference sequence). The CDR3 totals 15 residues. In nucleotides, the CDR3 is TGCAGTGCTAGTGATCGGGGCCTTCGGGGGCAGCCCCAGCATTTT. Its translation: CSASDRGLRGQPQHF.

V usage is TRBV29-1 and J usage is TRBJ2-3; D gene uncertain. This CDR3 region has 12 residues. Trimming took 4 bases from V and 3 from J, leaving 8 bases between them. The germline CDR1 and CDR2 sequences are SQVTM and ANQGSEA. The CDR3 loop reads CSVAAPTDTQYF. The CDR3 bases are TGCAGCGTTGCGGCCCCAACAGATACGCAGTATTTT.

This clonotype was counted many times. This chain links TRBV7-2 with TRBJ1-1; D gene unclear. CDR3 size: 13 residues. The germline V gene encodes CDR1 SGHTA and CDR2 FQGNSA. V lost 1 base and J lost 4, with 7 bases in between. CDR3 loop: CASSLVEGTEAFF. CDR3 coding DNA: TGTGCCAGCAGCTTAGTTGAAGGCACTGAAGCTTTCTTT.

This clonotype was counted a few times. This chain links TRBV10-2 with TRBJ2-7, with D perhaps being TRBD1 or TRBD2 (5 bases each). The ends were cut back, 3 bases at V and 3 bases at J, with 6 bases in the middle. The CDR3 length is 12 residues. The germline V gene encodes CDR1 WSHSY and CDR2 SAAADI. The CDR3 DNA is TGCGCCAGCAGTGATGGGGGCTACGAGCAGTACTTC. Its protein is CASSDGGYEQYF.

As to this clonotype: With a much larger clone just one base away, this may be a read error. This chain joins TRBV7-9 and TRBJ1-2, with D unclear. Germline V gene sequence: CDR1 SEHNR, CDR2 FQNEAQ (reference sequence). CDR3 size: 11 residues. The CDR3 reads CASTDGYGDTF. The DNA for the CDR3 is TGTGCCAGCACGGACGGTTATGGCGACACCTTC.

A few counts support this clonotype. As DNA, the CDR3 is TGCAGTGCTAGGGCATCCTTGGGTAGGGGAAACACCATATATTTT. This translates into CSARASLGRGNTIYF. This chain joins TRBV20-1 and TRBJ1-3; D is undetermined. This CDR3 contains 15 residues. V was shortened by 3 bases and J by 4 bases, with 16 bases between the two germline ends. Per the germline V gene, CDR1 is DFQATT and CDR2 is SNEGSKA (reference sequence).